The source of this T cell receptor beta chain is a study of blood T cell repertoires in COVID-19. Looking at the study overall: T cells, B-cell-depleted T cells, or PBMCs supplied cDNA or gDNA.

Trimming took off 0 bases at V and 3 bases at J, with 12 bases between the two ends. Germline V gene data show CDR1 as MNHNY and CDR2 as SVGAGI (reference sequence). This CDR3 is 15 amino acids long. This clone showed up just a few times. Seattle patients were enrolled during active infection and followed longitudinally. In the authors' methods: It was from reference gene primer amplification that nucleated cell counts were estimated. The method was immunoSEQ multiplex PCR; TCRdb's version includes in-frame clones alone and lacks a portion of them. Clonal size and the V and J genes are those of that table, whereas D and trimming came from the DNA. The profile shows 200,000 to 250,000 clones, approximately 80% of them singletons.

The sequenced sample was peripheral blood. The chain recombines TRBV6-6 with TRBJ2-7; a weak D match, TRBD1 (5 bases). This TCR was sampled from an elderly woman with COVID-19, enrolled during active disease. CDR3 DNA sequence: TGTGCCAGCAGTTACTCGGCGCAGGGCCTCTACGAGCAGTACTTC. Translated: CASSYSAQGLYEQYF.